This TCR beta chain comes out of a study of OX40 agonist ivuxolimab in advanced cancers. Only in-frame clones appear in the TCRdb table, and some are missing; sequencing was by immunoSEQ multiplex PCR. The sample shows 34,000 or so clones, roughly 79% of them seen only once. This CDR3 comprises 13 residues. V gave up 0 bases and J gave up 6 bases, with 7 bases separating them. Germline V CDR1 and CDR2: SGDLS, YYNGEE. This specimen consisted of CD4+ or CD8+ T cells sorted from blood, obtained in a trial of the OX40 agonist ivuxolimab. The V call is TRBV9, the J call TRBJ2-1; D remains unclear. This receptor was taken from an adult with an advanced solid tumor such as melanoma, head and neck, liver or kidney cancer. CDR3 DNA: TGTGCCAGCAGCGTAGTAGTGGGCAATGAGCAGTTCTTC. Its translation is CASSVVVGNEQFF. The full variable domain, with the rest looked up from reference TRBV9 and TRBJ2-1, is DSGVTQTPKHLITATGQRVTLRCSPRSGDLSVYWYQQSLDQGLQFLIQYYNGEERAKGNILERFSAQQFPDLHSELNLSSLELGDSALYFCASSVVVGNEQFFGPGTRLTVL.